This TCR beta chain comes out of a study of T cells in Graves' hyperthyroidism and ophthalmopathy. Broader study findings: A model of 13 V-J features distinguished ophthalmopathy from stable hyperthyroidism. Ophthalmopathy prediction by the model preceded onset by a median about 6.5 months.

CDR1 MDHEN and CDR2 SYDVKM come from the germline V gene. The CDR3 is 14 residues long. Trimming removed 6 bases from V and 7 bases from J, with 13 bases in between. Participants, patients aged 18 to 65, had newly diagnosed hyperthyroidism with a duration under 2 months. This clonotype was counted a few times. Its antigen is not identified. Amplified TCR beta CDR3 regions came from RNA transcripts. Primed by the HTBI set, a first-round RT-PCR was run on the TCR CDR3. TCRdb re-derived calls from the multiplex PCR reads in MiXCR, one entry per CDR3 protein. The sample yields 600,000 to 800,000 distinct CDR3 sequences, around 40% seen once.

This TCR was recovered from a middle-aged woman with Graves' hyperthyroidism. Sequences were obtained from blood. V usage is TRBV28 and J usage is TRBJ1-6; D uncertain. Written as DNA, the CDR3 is TGTGCCAGCAGATCTGGACGGAAAAATTCACCCCTCCACTTT. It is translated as CASRSGRKNSPLHF.